This T cell receptor (beta chain) was identified in a study of T cells in Graves' hyperthyroidism and ophthalmopathy. A lack of ophthalmopathy progression within 18 months defined stable Graves' hyperthyroidism. Each patient was aged 18 to 65 and had newly diagnosed hyperthyroidism of under 2 months' duration. Between the trimmed V and J ends, which lost 6 bases and 9 bases, there was a span of 17 bases. Per the germline V gene, CDR1 is DFQATT and CDR2 is SNEGSKA (reference sequence). The length of the CDR3 is 12 residues. As concerns this clonotype: Antigen specificity is unknown. A much larger clone lies a single base off, so this may be a read error.

What was amplified from RNA transcripts were TCR beta CDR3 regions. RT-PCR in the first round (using the HTBI primer set) targeted the TCR CDR3. TCRdb independently ran MiXCR on the multiplex PCR reads; one entry per CDR3 protein. The sample has around 440,000 distinct CDR3 sequences, around 14% seen once. Whole-study findings and limits: Ophthalmopathy stood apart from stable hyperthyroidism in a 13 V-J model. Appearing also in blood were most of the thyroid clonotypes expanded above 0.001.

The source is a woman aged 18-35 years with Graves' hyperthyroidism. The sample consisted of blood. The rearrangement joins TRBV20-1 to TRBJ1-1, with D maybe TRBD1 (5 bases). CDR3 DNA: TGCAGTGCGTGGGGCTCGGTTATTAAAGCTTTCTTT. Protein product: CSAWGSVIKAFF.